These T cell receptor beta chains were read from a single sample in a study of T-cell memory formation after mild COVID-19. TCRdb itself ran the 5' RACE reads through MiXCR, one entry per CDR3 protein. This table holds approximately 210,000 distinct CDR3 sequences, about a sixth found once. The sequenced sample consisted of PBMCs or a T cell subset sorted from them (not recorded which). The receptors here all came from an adult woman who had mild COVID-19 (a few samples of this study predate the infection). Cell type and time point are not known. Both conserved end residues are part of each CDR3.

TRBV20-1	TRBJ2-7	CSARARGGVRYEQYF
TRBV18	TRBJ2-2	CASSPRRGGTGELFF
TRBV5-6	TRBJ2-7	CASFSGQEDYEQYF
TRBV23-1	TRBJ2-1	CASMGGGNSYNEQFF
TRBV5-4	TRBJ1-1	CASSPERNTEAFF
TRBV28	TRBJ2-1	CASSWGGSGKNNEQFF
TRBV20-1	TRBJ1-2	CSAREIVSHYGYTF
TRBV4-1	TRBJ1-6	CASSQGFGTGALHF
TRBV7-2	TRBJ1-5	CASRLRQESNQPQHF
TRBV12-3/TRBV12-4	TRBJ2-3	CASRRAFRTDTQYF
TRBV10-3	TRBJ1-5	CAISVGEFSNQPQHF
TRBV7-9	TRBJ1-3	CASSLREQVFTIYF
TRBV7-2	TRBJ1-2	CASRLANYGYTF
TRBV12-3/TRBV12-4	TRBJ2-4	CASSRTGLTENIQYF
TRBV6-5	TRBJ2-7	CASSYSRVGDRVHEQYF
TRBV24-1	TRBJ1-5	CATSDQDRGFGQPQHF
TRBV15	TRBJ1-4	CATSRDRRGEGEKLFF
TRBV7-7	TRBJ2-1	CASSPGTGEYNEQFF
TRBV11-3	TRBJ2-2	CASSFREDSTGELFF
TRBV6-5	TRBJ2-3	CASSYSGLAGGRDTQYF
TRBV3-1	TRBJ2-7	CASSNTGHSYEQYF
TRBV27	TRBJ2-7	CASSLSVGIHEQYF
TRBV21-1	TRBJ2-7	CARGPSCPYF
TRBV7-3	TRBJ2-7	CASRFGTSGGEEQYF
TRBV3-1	TRBJ2-2	CASSQEERYTGELFF
TRBV20-1	TRBJ2-3	CSASLAGVTDTQYF
TRBV5-1	TRBJ1-6	CASSPRIGMENSPLHF
TRBV20-1	TRBJ2-5	CSASEDLADNQETQYF
TRBV21-1	TRBJ1-4	CASSQQQSREEKLFF
TRBV9	TRBJ2-1	CASSESPPGREYNEQFF
TRBV5-1	TRBJ2-1	CASCFLQTGSGEQFF
TRBV2	TRBJ1-1	CASRQGARVTEAFF
TRBV20-1	TRBJ1-6	CSARDRGTYNSPLHF
TRBV6-5	TRBJ1-4	CASSRDRGKLFF
TRBV5-1	TRBJ2-1	CASSPAGTEYNEQFF
TRBV25-1	TRBJ1-1	CASRRTGGLSEAFF
TRBV30	TRBJ1-5	CAWSVLGRNQPQHF
TRBV5-1	TRBJ2-7	CASSLSGQGLNEQYF
TRBV9	TRBJ2-3	CASSVVGTGTSTDTQYF
TRBV12-3/TRBV12-4	TRBJ1-6	CASREGNNSPLHF
TRBV5-1	TRBJ2-1	CASSLVDRANEQFF
TRBV7-8	TRBJ1-2	CASSSLDSHLMEGIGGHTF
TRBV29-1	TRBJ2-1	CSVVRMAGRLGNEQFF
TRBV3-1	TRBJ2-3	CASSQVYEPSVF
TRBV18	TRBJ2-4	CASSPQESAKNIQYF
TRBV4-1	TRBJ1-4	CASSQAIPEKLFF
TRBV4-3	TRBJ2-5	CASSQDWTERVTQYF
TRBV6-5	TRBJ1-1	CASSYSLPGQGNTEAFF